This T cell receptor beta chain was obtained from a study of T-cell reconstitution after alpha-beta-depleted transplantation in children (dated by TCRdb to the mid-2010s). Concerning the study at large: T-cell immune reconstitution after TCRalphabeta/CD19-depleted allogeneic hematopoietic cell transplantation in children was quantitatively tracked in the study by means of TCR repertoire profiling. Beyond this particular receptor, the publication reports: About two months after transplant, the apparently early recovery of alphabetaT-cell counts reportedly depended on just several hundred clones that had expanded rapidly and came from non-depleted graft cells. Over the following months the frequencies of hyperexpanded clones went down, and after one year T-cell counts and TCRbeta diversity were mostly credited to newly produced T cells. In some patients, the high TCRbeta diversity seen at day 60 was put down to recipient T cells and intrathymic progenitors that had survived conditioning.

Concerning this clonotype: Its antigen remains undetermined. Base qualities are not recorded, but no much larger clone differs from it by a single base.

V is shortened by 1 base, J by 0 bases, and the region joining them spans 6 bases. The CDR3 has 15 amino acids, counting the end cysteine and phenylalanine. Kept here is only the CDR3 DNA, which spans 45 bases and is read in frame from base 1. CDR1 and CDR2 are read off the germline V gene as SGHTA and FQGNSA. The library was made by PCR. Reads for this sample came from an Illumina HiSeq 2500. Molecular barcoding was employed in the preparation of TCR libraries, with unique molecular identifiers being used to normalize TCRbeta repertoire quantification. The public reads were quality trimmed at Q25 with fastp and then assembled into clones with MiXCR by TCRdb, keeping productive beta chains. Every entry covers one CDR3 protein and lists the most common genes and DNA from its rows. This sample is represented by 780,000 or so distinct CDR3 sequences; around 17% of them were singletons. Roughly 5% of the sample belongs to the ten largest clones.

In light of the paper, this sample's treatment or condition label describes: allogeneic hematopoietic cell transplantation with graft depleted of TCRalphabeta T cells and CD19 B cells. TCRalphabeta/CD19-depleted allogeneic hematopoietic cell grafts were given to the transplant recipients, all of whom were children. The source of this sequence is a male patient younger than 18 who had a stem cell transplant for acute lymphoblastic leukemia, so the T cells may come from the graft donor. This material consisted of PBMCs, mostly from graft donor cells, taken 360 days after TCRalphabeta/CD19-depleted stem cell transplant. The chain is encoded by TRBV7-2 joined to TRBJ1-4, with no D gene named confidently. The CDR3 protein is CASSLVGTTNEKLFF. The DNA sequence is as follows: TGTGCCAGCAGCTTAGTTGGAACAACTAATGAAAAACTGTTTTTT.